This entry concerns a single T cell receptor (beta chain). Sequencing used immunoSEQ multiplex PCR; TCRdb keeps in-frame clones, though not all of them. The sample consists of more than 50,000 clones, approximately 90% of them appearing once. The sample originates from a study of OX40 agonist ivuxolimab in advanced cancers. Trimming shortened V by 3 bases and J by 3 bases, and 8 bases separated the two germline ends. Germline V gene data show CDR1 as KGHSH and CDR2 as LQKENI. The CDR3 has 13 residues. The chain combines TRBV18 with TRBJ2-5, with D maybe TRBD2 (6 bases). Sequenced here: CD4+ or CD8+ T cells sorted from blood, sampled in a trial of the OX40 agonist ivuxolimab. The origin of this receptor is an adult with an advanced solid tumor such as melanoma, head and neck, liver or kidney cancer. This CDR3 is CASSPGGKETQYF. Here the CDR3 DNA reads TGTGCCAGCTCACCTGGAGGGAAAGAGACCCAGTACTTC.